This T cell receptor beta chain comes out of a study of blood T cell repertoires in COVID-19 (dated by TCRdb to 2020 to 2022). Background for the entire study: Samples covering the acute and convalescent phases of COVID-19 were provided by collaborators in the United States, Italy and Spain. The material from the prospective study consisted of cDNA or gDNA derived from T cells, B-cell-depleted T cells, or PBMCs. Subjects who had been exposed to COVID-19, were actively infected with it, or had recovered from it provided the deeply sampled blood TCRbeta repertoires that made up the dataset. The repertoires were released in a freely available public database meant as a resource for research on the immune response to SARS-CoV-2. The samples were drawn from the first 160 participants of the ongoing ImmuneRACE study and from 1,254 subjects provided by 6 global collaborators. Nearly every sample came with metadata listing a de-identified subject ID, COVID-19 status, age in years and sex. Where available, HLA class I and class II types were obtained from metadata supplied by the sample provider rather than from assay-based typing.

The paper as a whole reports these results and caveats: The quantity of clinical and demographic metadata differed by source and by participant and was supplied without curation.

Each collaborating institution followed its own protocols to collect whole blood in K2EDTA tubes. For TCRbeta analysis, collaborators shipped samples as frozen whole blood, isolated PBMCs, or DNA extracted from either of those sample types. This clone was counted once. Its binding antigen is unknown. There are no base qualities to consult, and no much larger clone falls within one base. TCRbeta CDR3 regions were amplified from genomic DNA by means of the immunoSEQ Assay, a bias-controlled multiplex PCR. The study's processing was this. Within the assay, amplification of reference gene primers was used to estimate how many nucleated cells each sample contained. To quantify the absolute abundance of each unique TCRbeta CDR3 rearrangement, sequence reads were collapsed and filtered. Productive Simpson clonality was computed per sample as the square root of Simpson's diversity index over productive rearrangements. The clones in this table, taken by TCRdb from immuneACCESS, are in-frame only. Not every clone is retained; where verified, under half of the shortfall comes from an unresolved V gene, and the cause of the rest is unknown. The DNA gave D and trimming, while V, J and clone size come from that table. For this sample the table gives hundreds of thousands of clones, of which 85% to 90% were detected only once. The top ten constitute approximately 0.3% of the sample.

The receptor was derived from a woman between 18 and 29 years old with acute or convalescent COVID-19. Sequencing input: peripheral blood.

In nucleotides, the sequence is TGTGCCAGTAGTAACCCCTGGGCGATGAACACTGAAGCTTTCTTT. Translated, it reads CASSNPWAMNTEAFF. The sequence joins TRBV19 to TRBJ1-1, with no confidently assigned D gene. V drops 4 bases and J drops 0 bases, leaving 12 bases in between. The germline V gene (reference sequence) supplies CDR1 LNHDA and CDR2 SQIVND. CDR3 length: 15 amino acids, cysteine to phenylalanine. Here the CDR3 DNA is all that survives: 45 bases in frame from base 1. Full variable domain (CDR3 extended with the reference TRBV19 and TRBJ1-1 proteins): DGGITQSPKYLFRKEGQNVTLSCEQNLNHDAMYWYRQDPGQGLRLIYYSQIVNDFQKGDIAEGYSVSREKKESFPLTVTSAQKNPTAFYLCASSNPWAMNTEAFFGQGTRLTVV.